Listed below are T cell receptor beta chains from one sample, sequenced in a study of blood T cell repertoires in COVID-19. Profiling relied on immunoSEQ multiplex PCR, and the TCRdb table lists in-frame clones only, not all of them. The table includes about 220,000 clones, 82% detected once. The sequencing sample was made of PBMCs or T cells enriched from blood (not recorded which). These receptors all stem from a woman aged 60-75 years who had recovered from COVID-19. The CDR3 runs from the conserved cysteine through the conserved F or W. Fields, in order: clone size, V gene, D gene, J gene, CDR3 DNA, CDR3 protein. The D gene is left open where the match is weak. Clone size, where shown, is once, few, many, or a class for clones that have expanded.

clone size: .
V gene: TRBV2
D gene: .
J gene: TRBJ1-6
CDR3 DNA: TGTGCCAGCAGTGAAGGAGAGGGTTACTCACCCCTCCACTTT
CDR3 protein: CASSEGEGYSPLHF

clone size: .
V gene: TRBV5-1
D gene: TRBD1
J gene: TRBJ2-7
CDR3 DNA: TGCGCCAGCAGCCCCTCCGGGACAGCCTACCAGTTCTACGAGCAGTACTTC
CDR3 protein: CASSPSGTAYQFYEQYF

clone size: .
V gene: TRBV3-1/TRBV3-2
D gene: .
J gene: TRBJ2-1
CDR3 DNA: TGTGCCAGCAGCCAAGCTTCCGGACTCAATGAGCAGTTCTTC
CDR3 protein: CASSQASGLNEQFF

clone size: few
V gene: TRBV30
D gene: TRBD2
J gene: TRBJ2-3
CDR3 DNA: TGTGCCTTGGAGCGGGAGGGTTCAAATACGCAGTATTTT
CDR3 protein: CALEREGSNTQYF

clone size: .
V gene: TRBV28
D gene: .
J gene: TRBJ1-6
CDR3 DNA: TGTGCCAGCAGTTTAGATTATAGGGGCTCACCCCTCCACTTT
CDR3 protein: CASSLDYRGSPLHF

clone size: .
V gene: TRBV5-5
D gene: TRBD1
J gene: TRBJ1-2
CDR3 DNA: TGTGCCAGCAGCTTGACAGGGGGCCCCATAGGCTACACCTTC
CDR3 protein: CASSLTGGPIGYTF

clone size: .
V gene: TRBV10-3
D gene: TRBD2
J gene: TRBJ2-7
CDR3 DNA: TGTGCCATCAGTGAAGGGACTAGCGGGAGTTACGAGCAGTACTTC
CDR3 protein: CAISEGTSGSYEQYF

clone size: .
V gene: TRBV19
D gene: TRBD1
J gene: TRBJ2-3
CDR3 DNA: TGTGCCAGTTCTGAGGGGGCGTCCCCAGATACGCAGTATTTT
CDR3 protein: CASSEGASPDTQYF

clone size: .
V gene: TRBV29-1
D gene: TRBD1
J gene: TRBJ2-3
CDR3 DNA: TGCAGCGTAGATGGACAGGGCACAGATACGCAGTATTTT
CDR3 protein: CSVDGQGTDTQYF

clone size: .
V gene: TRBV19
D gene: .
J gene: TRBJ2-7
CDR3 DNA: TGTGCCAGTCAAGGCCCCCCTCGCGCGGACGAGCAGTACTTC
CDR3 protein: CASQGPPRADEQYF

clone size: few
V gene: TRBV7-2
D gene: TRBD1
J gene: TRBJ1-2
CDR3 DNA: TGTGCCAGCAGTTTGACAGGGGAGGGCTATGGCTACACCTTC
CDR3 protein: CASSLTGEGYGYTF

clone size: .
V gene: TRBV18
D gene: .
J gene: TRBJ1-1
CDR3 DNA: TGTGCCAGCTCACCCTTAGGACACCAGAACACTGAAGCTTTCTTT
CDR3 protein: CASSPLGHQNTEAFF

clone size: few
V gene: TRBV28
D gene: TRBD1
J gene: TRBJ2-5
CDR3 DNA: TGTGCCAGCAGTTTGGGGACAGGGGTTAGAGAGGAGACCCAGTACTTC
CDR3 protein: CASSLGTGVREETQYF

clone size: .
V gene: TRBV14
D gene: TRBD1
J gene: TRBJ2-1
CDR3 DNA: TGTGCCAGCAACCAAGGGCGACAGGGCATAATTAATGAGCAGTTCTTC
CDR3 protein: CASNQGRQGIINEQFF

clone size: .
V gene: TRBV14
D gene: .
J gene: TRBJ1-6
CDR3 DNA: TGTGCCAGCAGCCAGCGGAGCTCCTATAATTCACCCCTCCACTTT
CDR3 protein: CASSQRSSYNSPLHF

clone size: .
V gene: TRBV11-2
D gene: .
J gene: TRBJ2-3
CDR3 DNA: TGTGCCAGCAGCTTAGTGTCGGAGCCAAATACGCAGTATTTT
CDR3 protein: CASSLVSEPNTQYF

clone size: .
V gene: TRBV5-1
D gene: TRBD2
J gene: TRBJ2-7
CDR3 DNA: TGCGCCAGCAGCGCGGGGACTAGCGGGACCTACTCCTACGAGCAGTACTTC
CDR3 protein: CASSAGTSGTYSYEQYF

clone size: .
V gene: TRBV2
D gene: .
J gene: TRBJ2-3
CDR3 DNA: TGTGCCGGGAGACTGGGGGGAAGCACAGATACGCAGTATTTT
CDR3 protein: CAGRLGGSTDTQYF

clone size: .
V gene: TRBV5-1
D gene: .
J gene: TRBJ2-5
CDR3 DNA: TGCGCCAGCAGCTTAAGGGGGGGAGGAGAGACCCAGTACTTC
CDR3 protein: CASSLRGGGETQYF

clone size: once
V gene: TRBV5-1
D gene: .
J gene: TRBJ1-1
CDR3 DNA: TGCGCCAGCAGCTTGGCGGCAGGCGCAAACACTGAAGCTTTCTTT
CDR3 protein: CASSLAAGANTEAFF

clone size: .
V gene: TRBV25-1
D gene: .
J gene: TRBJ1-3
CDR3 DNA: TGTGCCAGCAGTTACCTCGATCAGGGGCTTGGAAACACCATATATTTT
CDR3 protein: CASSYLDQGLGNTIYF

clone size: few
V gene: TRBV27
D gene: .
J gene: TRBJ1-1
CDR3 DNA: TGTGCCAGCAGTAGGGACACCCCGCAGAACACTGAAGCTTTCTTT
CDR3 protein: CASSRDTPQNTEAFF

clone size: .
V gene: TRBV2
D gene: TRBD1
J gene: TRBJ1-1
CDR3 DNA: TGTGCCAGCACAATTAGACAGGGGGCGAACACTGAAGCTTTCTTT
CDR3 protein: CASTIRQGANTEAFF

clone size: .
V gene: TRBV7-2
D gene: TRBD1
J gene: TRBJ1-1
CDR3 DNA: TGTGCCAGCAGTGGCTCCGGGACAGTGAACACTGAAGCTTTCTTT
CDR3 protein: CASSGSGTVNTEAFF

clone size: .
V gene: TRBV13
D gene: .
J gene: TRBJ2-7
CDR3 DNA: TGTGCCAGCAGCTACGACAGAGCCTACGAGCAGTACTTC
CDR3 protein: CASSYDRAYEQYF

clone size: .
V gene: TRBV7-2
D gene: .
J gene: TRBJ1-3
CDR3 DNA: TGTGCCAGCAGCTTAAGAGCGGGTTCAGGCGCTGGAAACACCATATATTTT
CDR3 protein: CASSLRAGSGAGNTIYF

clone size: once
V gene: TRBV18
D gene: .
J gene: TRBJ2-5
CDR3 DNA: TGTGCCAGCTCACCGCGGACAGACGAAGAGACCCAGTACTTC
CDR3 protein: CASSPRTDEETQYF